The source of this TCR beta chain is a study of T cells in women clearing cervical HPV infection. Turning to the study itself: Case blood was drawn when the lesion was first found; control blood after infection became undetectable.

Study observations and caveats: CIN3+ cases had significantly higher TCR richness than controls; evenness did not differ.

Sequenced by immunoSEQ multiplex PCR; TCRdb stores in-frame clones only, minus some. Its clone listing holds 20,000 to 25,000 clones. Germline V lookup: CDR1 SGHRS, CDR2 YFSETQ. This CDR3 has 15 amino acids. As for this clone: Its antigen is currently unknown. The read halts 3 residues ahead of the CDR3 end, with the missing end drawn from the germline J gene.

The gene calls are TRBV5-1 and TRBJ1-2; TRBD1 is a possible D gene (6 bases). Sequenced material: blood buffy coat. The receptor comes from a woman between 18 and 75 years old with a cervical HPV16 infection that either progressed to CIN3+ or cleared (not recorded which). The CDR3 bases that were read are TGCGCCAGCAGCCGAAGGGGGGGCGGTCAAGAGACC. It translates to CASSRRGGGQET. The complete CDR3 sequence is CASSRRGGGQETYTF.